Sequencing of this T cell receptor (beta chain) was carried out in a study of Tregs in tolerant kidney transplant recipients. Assay: immunoSEQ multiplex PCR; the TCRdb copy retains only in-frame clones and omits some. Here the sample spans nearly 15,000 clones, roughly 78% being singletons. J gave up 5 bases and V 4 bases, and 6 bases lay outside the gene matches. CDR3 length equals 15 residues. The germline gives CDR1 SNHLY, CDR2 FYNNEI. This specimen was Tregs from blood, taken before the transplant. The chain is built from TRBV2 and TRBJ2-2, with TRBD2 matching 8 bases. The TCR comes from a human donor who received a combined kidney and bone marrow transplant. The CDR3, as DNA: TGTGCCAGCAGTGTGGGGACTAGGCGAACCGGGGAGCTGTTTTTT. Protein sequence: CASSVGTRRTGELFF.